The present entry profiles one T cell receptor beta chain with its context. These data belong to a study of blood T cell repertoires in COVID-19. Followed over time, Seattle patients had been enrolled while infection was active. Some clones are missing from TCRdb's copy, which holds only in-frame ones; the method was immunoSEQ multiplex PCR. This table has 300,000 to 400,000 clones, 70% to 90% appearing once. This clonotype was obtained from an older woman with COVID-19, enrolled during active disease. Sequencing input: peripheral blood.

CDR3 protein: CASGVGRDRGYEQYF. CDR3 DNA sequence: TGTGCTAGTGGGGTCGGCCGGGACAGGGGTTACGAGCAGTACTTC. The V and J genes are TRBV12-5 and TRBJ2-7; 10 nucleotides line up with TRBD1. The CDR3 contains 15 residues. V shed 6 bases, J shed 4 bases, and the junction held 9 bases outside the gene matches. Germline assignment: CDR1 LGHNT and CDR2 FRNRAP.